This T cell receptor beta chain was captured by sequencing in a study of blood T cells in healthy people across ages. Study results and limitations: Any conclusive comparison of naive versus antigen-experienced cells was prevented by using unsorted PBMCs. Significant beta diversity loss was already apparent by age approximately 38, declining roughly linearly. Those diversity estimates obtained from one million T cells were thought to be underestimates.

PCR was performed a second time for 7 to 11 cycles using a sample-barcoded 5' primer and a J-beta primer mix. The yield of each sample was at least 2.5 million CDR3-containing paired-end reads. TCRdb called the 5' RACE reads again in MiXCR, with one record for every CDR3 protein. In the table there are 780,000 or so distinct CDR3 sequences, around half of which are singletons. In the case of this clonotype: The antigen is unknown.

Germline V gene lookup returns CDR1 ENHRY and CDR2 SYGVKD. This CDR3 has 12 residues. The V gene lost 8 bases and the J gene lost 6 bases, with 11 bases spanning the gap. The receptor comes from a man at least 80 years old in good health. Material for sequencing was blood. V is TRBV10-3 and J is TRBJ2-1; D may be TRBD2 (6 bases). CDR3: CAISGTSNEQFF. The CDR3 DNA follows: TGTGCCATCTCCGGGACTTCCAATGAGCAGTTCTTC.